Below are 10 T cell receptor beta chains sequenced from a single sample in a study of identical twins. TCRdb passed the 5' RACE reads through MiXCR, listing each CDR3 protein once. The sample shows around 680,000 distinct CDR3 sequences, 8.6% of them seen only once. The same data also went into a second study, on yellow fever vaccine responses in identical twins.

The sequencing sample was made of PBMCs. The receptors were sampled from a woman aged 18-29 years in good health.

This clonotype was seen more than once but under ten times. The chain is built from TRBV10-3 and TRBJ2-7, with 12 bases aligning to TRBD1. The CDR3 is made up of 14 amino acids. V lost 6 bases to trimming and J lost 6 bases; unmatched junction nucleotides: 6. Germline V lookup: CDR1 ENHRY, CDR2 SYGVKD. The CDR3 reads CAISRDRGQFEQYF. In nucleotides, the CDR3 is TGTGCCATCAGCCGGGACAGGGGGCAATTCGAGCAGTACTTC.

This clonotype was picked up a small number of times. The rearrangement joins TRBV7-3 to TRBJ1-1; D unresolved. Deletions cut 5 bases from V and 1 base from J, with 8 bases between. The germline gives CDR1 SGHTA, CDR2 FQGTGA. This CDR3 region has 13 residues. CDR3 region: CASSLQKNTEAFF. In DNA form, the CDR3 reads TGTGCCAGCAGCCTGCAGAAGAACACTGAAGCTTTCTTT.

This clonotype has just a few counts. The germline gene is not matched at one end of the junction; a read error may be the cause. The gene calls are TRBV12-3 or TRBV12-4 and TRBJ2-5, with TRBD2 matching 10 bases. The CDR3 is made up of 18 amino acids. DNA of the CDR3: TGTACCAGCAGTTCAAGCGGGAGGGCCCTGCTGAGGTCGGAGACCCAGTACTTC. It translates to CTSSSSGRALLRSETQYF.

This clonotype was counted a few times. The genes are TRBV20-1 and TRBJ2-2; D is unclear. Trimming shortened V by 7 bases and J by 1 base, and 10 bases separated the two germline ends. CDR1 is DFQATT and CDR2 is SNEGSKA in the germline V gene (reference sequence). CDR3 length equals 13 residues. This CDR3 reads CSVFQENTGELFF. The CDR3 DNA reads as TGCAGTGTTTTTCAGGAGAACACCGGGGAGCTGTTTTTT.

This clonotype was detected ten times or more. The gene calls are TRBV27 and TRBJ1-6; D unresolved. The CDR3 is made up of 16 amino acids. Germline V CDR1 and CDR2: MNHEY, SMNVEV (reference sequence). Trimming stripped 3 bases from V and 7 bases from J, with 16 bases between. This CDR3 is CASSFSGPGSNSPLHF. The CDR3 region has the DNA TGTGCCAGCAGTTTTTCTGGGCCGGGGTCGAATTCACCCCTCCACTTT.

This clonotype occurred a few times. J is TRBJ2-7 and V is TRBV30; D could derive from TRBD1 or TRBD2 (5 bases each). The CDR3 is 15 residues long. CDR1 is GTSNPN, CDR2 SVGIG, per germline (reference sequence). The germline V and J ends were trimmed by 2 bases and 0 bases, with 14 bases remaining between them. The CDR3 here is CAWSFSWDGSYEQYF. The CDR3 DNA reads as TGTGCCTGGAGTTTCTCGTGGGACGGCTCCTACGAGCAGTACTTC.

This clonotype was found many times. The rearrangement joins TRBV7-8 to TRBJ1-4, with D maybe TRBD1 (5 bases). The germline V gene has CDR1 SGHVS and CDR2 FQNEAQ. The CDR3 length is 14 residues. Trimming took 3 bases from V and 8 from J, leaving 13 bases between them. The CDR3 spells CASSFTGVGEKLFF. As DNA, the CDR3 is TGTGCCAGCAGCTTCACGGGGGTGGGAGAAAAACTGTTTTTT.

Only a few counts were recorded for this clonotype. This chain uses TRBV7-2 with TRBJ1-5; the D is unclear. Between the trimmed V and J ends, which lost 5 bases and 2 bases, there was a span of 10 bases. The CDR3 covers 14 residues. CDR1 and CDR2 from the germline V gene are SGHTA and FQGNSA. CDR3: CASSTRQGNQPQHF. In DNA form, the CDR3 reads TGTGCCAGCAGCACGAGACAAGGCAATCAGCCCCAGCATTTT. The full variable domain, with the rest looked up from reference TRBV7-2 and TRBJ1-5, is GAGVSQSPSNKVTEKGKDVELRCDPISGHTALYWYRQSLGQGLEFLIYFQGNSAPDKSGLPSDRFSAERTGGSVSTLTIQRTQQEDSAVYLCASSTRQGNQPQHFGDGTRLSIL.

This chain connects TRBV27 to TRBJ2-7, with 9 bases fitting TRBD1. This CDR3 has 17 amino acids. V trimming: 6 bases; J trimming: 7 bases; junction bases outside the gene matches: 19. The germline CDR1 and CDR2 sequences are MNHEY and SMNVEV (reference sequence). In DNA, the CDR3 is TGTGCCAGCAGAACCCGACCAAGCACCTGGGACAGGGCTGAGCAGTACTTC. It yields the protein CASRTRPSTWDRAEQYF.

This clonotype came up a few times. The CDR3, as DNA: TGTGCCAGCAGTTTGTCTCAAACCCACTACGAGCAGTACTTC. Translated: CASSLSQTHYEQYF. J is TRBJ2-7 and V is TRBV28; no clear D gene. The germline CDR1 and CDR2 sequences are MDHEN and SYDVKM. Trimming left V 3 bases short and J 3 bases short, with 12 bases between. The CDR3 loop spans 14 amino acids.